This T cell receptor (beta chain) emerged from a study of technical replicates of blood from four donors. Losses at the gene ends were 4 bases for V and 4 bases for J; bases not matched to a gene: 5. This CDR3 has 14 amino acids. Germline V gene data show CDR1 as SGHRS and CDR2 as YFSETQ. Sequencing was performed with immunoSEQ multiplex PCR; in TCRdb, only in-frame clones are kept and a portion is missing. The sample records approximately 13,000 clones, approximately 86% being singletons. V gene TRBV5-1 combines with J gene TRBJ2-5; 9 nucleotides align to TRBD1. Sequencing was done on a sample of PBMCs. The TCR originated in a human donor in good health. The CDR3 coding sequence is TGCGCCAGCAGCCCTCCGGACAGGGGAGAGACCCAGTACTTC. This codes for CASSPPDRGETQYF.